Listed here are 14 T cell receptor beta chains from one sample, sequenced in a study of blood T cells in healthy people across ages. The authors ran a second PCR of about 6 to 12 cycles using a sample-barcoded 5' primer and a J-beta primer mix. TCRdb analysed the 5' RACE reads with MiXCR anew, one entry per CDR3 protein. The data contain 550,000 to 800,000 distinct CDR3 sequences, 20% to 25% of them seen just once; the ten biggest clones take up approximately 3.7%. Sample: blood. These receptors all stem from a man in his 70s in good health.

V usage is TRBV7-2 and J usage is TRBJ2-4, with 7 bases aligning to TRBD2. There are 16 residues in the CDR3. J gave up 6 bases and V 1 base, and 9 bases lay outside the gene matches. CDR1 SGHTA and CDR2 FQGNSA come from the germline V gene. The CDR3 coding sequence is TGTGCCAGCAGCTTAGAAGGACTAGTGGGATCAAACATTCAGTACTTC. Its translation is CASSLEGLVGSNIQYF. Full variable domain (remainder filled in from reference TRBV7-2 and TRBJ2-4): GAGVSQSPSNKVTEKGKDVELRCDPISGHTALYWYRQSLGQGLEFLIYFQGNSAPDKSGLPSDRFSAERTGGSVSTLTIQRTQQEDSAVYLCASSLEGLVGSNIQYFGAGTRLSVL.

This clonotype was recorded a few times. The rearrangement joins TRBV20-1 to TRBJ2-1, with TRBD2 identical over 7 bases. After removal of 4 bases from V and 6 bases from J, the junction contained 9 bases not matched to a gene. The CDR3 covers 14 residues. CDR1 and CDR2 from the germline V gene are DFQATT and SNEGSKA (reference sequence). This chain's CDR3 is CSATPGLTTNEQFF. CDR3 coding DNA: TGCAGTGCTACCCCGGGACTAACAACCAATGAGCAGTTCTTC.

The chain links TRBV7-2 to TRBJ2-2; D remains ambiguous. This CDR3 spans 14 amino acids. Germline V gene data show CDR1 as SGHTA and CDR2 as FQGNSA. Trimming left V 5 bases short and J 6 bases short, with 13 bases between. The chain's CDR3 is CASSPDRVAGELFF. In DNA form, the CDR3 reads TGTGCCAGCAGCCCCGACCGCGTAGCCGGGGAGCTGTTTTTT.

The chain carries TRBV7-2 and TRBJ2-7; 14 nucleotides agree with TRBD2. The V segment lost 4 bases and the J segment 3 bases; nucleotides outside the gene matches: 8. This CDR3 is 17 amino acids long. Germline lookup yields CDR1 SGHTA and CDR2 FQGNSA. The CDR3 spells CASSYLGTSGRIYEQYF. The CDR3 region has the DNA TGTGCCAGCAGCTATCTAGGGACTAGCGGGAGAATCTACGAGCAGTACTTC.

The chain joins TRBV7-2 to TRBJ2-3; 11 nucleotides line up with TRBD2. Germline V gene data show CDR1 as SGHTA and CDR2 as FQGNSA. V trimming: 2 bases; J trimming: 5 bases; junction bases outside the gene matches: 6. There are 16 residues in the CDR3. The CDR3 sequence: CASSLPGTSGRDTQYF. CDR3 nucleotide sequence: TGTGCCAGCAGCTTACCAGGGACTAGCGGACGAGATACGCAGTATTTT.

This clonotype was seen a handful of times. This chain links TRBV6-5 with TRBJ1-4; TRBD1 aligns across 11 bases. There are 14 residues in the CDR3. J gave up 6 bases and V 5 bases, and 2 bases lay outside the gene matches. Germline V lookup: CDR1 MNHEY, CDR2 SVGAGI. CDR3 amino acids: CASSRDRGYEKLFF. The CDR3 DNA reads as TGTGCCAGCAGTAGGGACAGGGGGTATGAAAAACTGTTTTTT.

This clonotype was counted only a few times. The chain uses TRBV28 and TRBJ1-1; TRBD1 is a possible D gene (5 bases). The CDR3 has 14 amino acids. Germline lookup yields CDR1 MDHEN and CDR2 SYDVKM. Trimming pared 5 bases from V and 4 bases from J, leaving 14 bases between. The CDR3: CASSRDRRSTEAFF. The CDR3 region has the DNA TGTGCCAGCAGTCGGGACCGCCGGAGCACTGAAGCTTTCTTT.

Only one count was recorded for this clonotype. The chain is built from TRBV9 and TRBJ2-3; weak D call: TRBD1 (6 bases). CDR3 size: 15 residues. The V end was cut by 0 bases, the J end by 4 bases, with 12 bases between. Germline V gives CDR1 SGDLS, CDR2 YYNGEE. CDR3 loop: CASSVVGGSSDTQYF. The CDR3 DNA sequence: TGTGCCAGCAGCGTAGTTGGGGGCTCGTCAGATACGCAGTATTTT.

This clonotype was recorded at least ten times. The genes are TRBV18 and TRBJ2-4; D remains ambiguous. This CDR3 region has 15 residues. Germline loops: CDR1 KGHSH, CDR2 LQKENI. The V end was cut by 8 bases, the J end by 0 bases, with 14 bases between. CDR3 in amino acids: CASSPPGLAKNIQYF. DNA of the CDR3: TGTGCCAGCAGTCCTCCGGGCCTAGCCAAAAACATTCAGTACTTC. The variable domain in full, completed from reference TRBV18 and TRBJ2-4, reads NAGVMQNPRHLVRRRGQEARLRCSPMKGHSHVYWYRQLPEEGLKFMVYLQKENIIDESGMPKERFSAEFPKEGPSILRIQQVVRGDSAAYFCASSPPGLAKNIQYFGAGTRLSVL.

This chain joins TRBV7-9 and TRBJ2-4; D might be TRBD2 (5 bases). Germline CDR1 reads SEHNR; CDR2 reads FQNEAQ (reference sequence). The CDR3 is made up of 15 amino acids. Trimming took 0 bases from V and 8 from J, leaving 14 bases between them. The CDR3 DNA follows: TGTGCCAGCAGCTTAGCATTATTGGGGAGTGACATTCAGTACTTC. Its translation: CASSLALLGSDIQYF.

In its sample, this clonotype was seen a few times. Mismatch with germline at one junction end may stem from a read error. The chain is built from TRBV15 and TRBJ2-5, with D perhaps matching TRBD1 (6 bases). CDR1 is LNHNV, CDR2 YYDKDF, per germline (reference sequence). This CDR3 is built from 15 residues. The CDR3 is CATSRGGTGMETQYF. The CDR3 nucleotides read TGCGCCACCAGCAGAGGAGGAACAGGGATGGAGACCCAGTACTTC. Supplemented by reference TRBV15 and TRBJ2-5, the full variable domain reads DAMVIQNPRYQVTQFGKPVTLSCSQTLNHNVMYWYQQKSSQAPKLLFHYYDKDFNNEADTPDNFQSRRPNTSFCFLDIRSPGLGDTAMYLCATSRGGTGMETQYFGPGTRLLVL.

This clonotype came up a few times. The gene calls are TRBV15 and TRBJ1-5; D remains unclear. The CDR3 is 16 amino acids. Germline values: CDR1 LNHNV, CDR2 YYDKDF (reference sequence). Trimming took 6 bases from V and 6 from J, leaving 21 bases between them. The CDR3 loop is CATREGRGKSFQPQHF. The CDR3 region has the DNA TGTGCCACCAGAGAGGGTCGAGGGAAGAGTTTTCAGCCCCAGCATTTT.

The V call is TRBV9, the J call TRBJ2-1; a weak D match, TRBD2 (6 bases). The length of the CDR3 is 16 residues. Trimming cost V 3 bases and J 5 bases, with 18 bases left between them. CDR1 is SGDLS, CDR2 YYNGEE, per germline. CDR3 in DNA: TGTGCCAGCAGCGCCACTTCTAGCGACCAGGACAATGAGCAGTTCTTC. Translating it yields CASSATSSDQDNEQFF.

The chain has TRBV20-1 and TRBJ2-5; TRBD1 aligns across 7 bases. CDR3 length equals 15 residues. Germline trimming cut 1 base from V and 1 base from J; bases unmatched to any gene: 6. The V gene's germline CDR1 is DFQATT and CDR2 SNEGSKA (reference sequence). As DNA, the CDR3 is TGCAGTGCTAGAGCGGTCTGGGACAGCCAAGAGACCCAGTACTTC. Translated, it gives CSARAVWDSQETQYF.